The 8 T cell receptor beta chains listed next were all sequenced from one sample in a study of control samples from healthy donors and cancer patients. Method: immunoSEQ multiplex PCR; TCRdb's copy keeps in-frame clones and lacks some. Of approximately 130,000 clones in the sample, roughly nine tenths are singletons; the top ten hold under 40%. The sequenced sample was blood. The receptor set was obtained from a man aged 45-65 years in good health.

This clone was detected a few times. The genes are TRBV6-1 and TRBJ2-7; 9 nucleotides line up with TRBD1. V lost 3 bases to trimming and J lost 3 bases; unmatched junction nucleotides: 3. The CDR3 length is 14 residues. Germline CDR1 reads MNHNS; CDR2 reads SASEGT. CDR3 DNA sequence: TGTGCCAGCAGTGATGGGACAGGGCTCTACGAGCAGTACTTC. This codes for CASSDGTGLYEQYF.

The V gene is TRBV6-1, the J gene TRBJ1-2, with TRBD1 matching 9 bases. This CDR3 has 14 residues. Germline V gives CDR1 MNHNS, CDR2 SASEGT. Unmatched junction bases numbered 4, after V lost 2 bases and J lost 6 bases. The CDR3 DNA follows: TGTGCCAGCAGTGAATGGGACAGGGTTAATGGCTACACCTTC. This translates into CASSEWDRVNGYTF.

The V gene is TRBV6-5, the J gene TRBJ1-2; tentatively, D is TRBD1 (6 bases). The CDR3 has 12 residues. Trimming removed 7 bases from V and 4 bases from J, with 10 bases in between. Looked up from germline, CDR1 is MNHEY and CDR2 is SVGAGI. The CDR3 bases are TGTGCCAGCACCGACAGGAGCTATGGCTACACCTTC. It codes for CASTDRSYGYTF.

This chain joins TRBV5-1 and TRBJ2-7, with D maybe TRBD1 (5 bases). Trimming shortened V by 2 bases and J by 13 bases, and 19 bases separated the two germline ends. Germline V lookup: CDR1 SGHRS, CDR2 YFSETQ. CDR3 length: 13 residues. DNA for the CDR3: TGCGCCAGCAGCTTCGGACGGACACCCGAGTACTACTTC. Translated, it gives CASSFGRTPEYYF.

The V gene is TRBV19, the J gene TRBJ2-6, with D hard to call. The germline gives CDR1 LNHDA, CDR2 SQIVND (reference sequence). The length of the CDR3 is 16 residues. Trimming took off 4 bases at V and 4 bases at J, with 14 bases between the two ends. As DNA, the CDR3 is TGTGCCAGTAGTACTTCCCTCCGGAACGGGGCCAACGTCCTGACTTTC. This sequence encodes CASSTSLRNGANVLTF.

The chain is built from TRBV18 and TRBJ1-6; D is possibly TRBD1 (5 bases). Germline assignment: CDR1 KGHSH and CDR2 LQKENI. V dropped 2 bases and J dropped 7 bases, with 15 bases sitting between them. CDR3 size: 16 residues. The CDR3 loop reads CASSPKGGVGNSPLHF. The CDR3 DNA sequence: TGTGCCAGCTCACCAAAGGGAGGGGTAGGGAATTCACCCCTCCACTTT.

This chain uses TRBV28 with TRBJ2-7, with 7 bases identical to TRBD1. Unmatched junction bases numbered 9, after V lost 11 bases and J lost 2 bases. CDR1 is MDHEN, CDR2 SYDVKM, per germline. The CDR3 runs to 13 residues. This CDR3 reads CAASGTAPYEQYF. The CDR3 DNA reads as TGTGCCGCATCCGGGACAGCTCCCTACGAGCAGTACTTC.

V usage is TRBV2 and J usage is TRBJ2-7; TRBD1 matches at 8 bases. The V and J ends lost 8 bases and 4 bases, in that order; junction bases with no gene match: 7. Germline V gene data show CDR1 as SNHLY and CDR2 as FYNNEI. The CDR3 loop spans 13 amino acids. CDR3 coding DNA: TGTGCCAGCTCAGGACAGGGTAATTACGAGCAGTACTTC. Encoded protein: CASSGQGNYEQYF.